This entry is about one T cell receptor (beta chain). What it recognizes is unknown. This PCR relied on a set of 60 Vbeta primers and 13 Jbeta primers. Method: immunoSEQ multiplex PCR; TCRdb's copy keeps in-frame clones and lacks some. The table lists around 140,000 clones, around four fifths of them singletons, with approximately 1.5% in the top ten. The data were obtained in a study of cytomegalovirus exposure and HLA in healthy donors. The CDR3 runs to 13 residues. The V and J ends lost 5 bases and 2 bases respectively, with 10 bases between them. Germline V lookup: CDR1 SGHAT, CDR2 FQDESV (reference sequence). Points from the study as a whole: An analysis that came later showed most CMV-associated TCR beta chains appearing HLA-restricted. The likely origin of a cluster of highly shared sequence variants was a sequencing artifact.

V is TRBV11-1 and J is TRBJ2-7; D may be TRBD1 (5 bases). Sequenced material: PBMCs. The sequence derives from a middle-aged man in good health and CMV-seronegative. The CDR3 DNA reads as TGTGCCAGCAGCCATGACAGCACCTACGAGCAGTACTTC. It is translated as CASSHDSTYEQYF. The full variable domain, with the rest looked up from reference TRBV11-1 and TRBJ2-7, is EAEVAQSPRYKITEKSQAVAFWCDPISGHATLYWYRQILGQGPELLVQFQDESVVDDSQLPKDRFSAERLKGVDSTLKIQPAELGDSAMYLCASSHDSTYEQYFGPGTRLTVT.